This T cell receptor (beta chain) came from a study of sequential checkpoint blockade in melanoma. Overall study: Arm A got nivolumab then ipilimumab; arm B the reverse, 1:1. Both treatment sequences were followed by maintenance nivolumab.

The method was immunoSEQ multiplex PCR; TCRdb's version includes in-frame clones alone and lacks a portion of them. The data contain several thousand clones, 59% of them singletons. The CDR3 spans 13 residues. CDR1 is SGHNT and CDR2 is YYREEE in the germline V gene (reference sequence). Trimming removed 0 bases at V and 4 bases at J, with 7 bases between. Treatment given: randomized to nivolumab then ipilimumab (arm A) or the reverse (arm B). Patients had received no earlier DNA-damaging chemotherapy. PBMC sorting kept live CD3+CD8+ cells without CD19 or CD56. This chain connects TRBV5-4 to TRBJ1-1; D call uncertain. The clonotype comes from a human donor with melanoma. Material: CD8+ T cells sorted from blood (inferred from file names), obtained from a patient given nivolumab and ipilimumab in sequence. Here the CDR3 reads CASSLVVGTEAFF. The CDR3 region has the DNA TGTGCCAGCAGCTTGGTCGTCGGCACTGAAGCTTTCTTT.